The clone carrying this T cell receptor (beta chain) appeared a few times. These data come from a study of blood T cell repertoires in COVID-19. Study-level information: The origin of the acute and convalescent COVID-19 samples was the United States, Italy and Spain. Sources were T cells, B-cell-depleted T cells, or PBMCs; the material itself was cDNA or gDNA.

Some clones are missing from TCRdb's copy, which holds only in-frame ones; the method was immunoSEQ multiplex PCR. In the table there are under 150,000 clones, about 75% of which are singletons. The germline V gene has CDR1 MDHEN and CDR2 SYDVKM. The length of the CDR3 is 17 residues. After removal of 4 bases from V and 6 bases from J, the junction contained 13 bases not matched to a gene. The sequenced material came from PBMCs or T cells enriched from blood (not recorded which). The TCR originated in a woman in her fifties or sixties who had recovered from COVID-19. The chain combines TRBV28 with TRBJ2-1; TRBD2 matches at 9 bases. The CDR3 region is CASSSGLAHFPANEQFF. CDR3 sequence (DNA): TGTGCCAGCAGTTCCGGACTAGCGCACTTTCCTGCCAATGAGCAGTTCTTC.